Below are 9 T cell receptor beta chains sequenced from a single sample in a study of OX40 agonist ivuxolimab in advanced cancers. Receptors were amplified or captured by the immunoSEQ multiplex PCR assay. TCRdb provides this immuneACCESS table in a form limited to in-frame rearrangements. Some clones are lacking; in checked studies, under half of them reflect an unresolved V gene, and why the rest are absent is not known. The sample table contains almost 50,000 clones; only one count was recorded for 81% of them. The ten largest clones represent over 5% of the sample. Sequencing was performed on CD4+ or CD8+ T cells sorted from blood, taken in a trial of the OX40 agonist ivuxolimab. The receptors originated from an adult with an advanced solid tumor such as melanoma, head and neck, liver or kidney cancer.

J is TRBJ2-7 and V is TRBV7-9; D unresolved. Trimming shortened V by 4 bases and J by 4 bases, and 8 bases separated the two germline ends. Per germline, CDR1 SEHNR and CDR2 FQNEAQ (reference sequence). The CDR3 extends over 12 amino acids. The CDR3, as DNA: TGTGCCAGCAGCTCACAGAATTACGAGCAGTACTTC. Protein product: CASSSQNYEQYF.

The J gene is TRBJ2-1, the V gene TRBV6-6; 11 bases are shared with TRBD2. V lost 2 bases, J lost 6 bases, and 0 bases stayed unmatched. CDR3 length equals 14 residues. Germline V gene lookup returns CDR1 MNHNY and CDR2 SVGAGI (reference sequence). The CDR3 loop is CASSYGTSGNEQFF. The DNA for the CDR3 is TGTGCCAGCAGTTACGGGACTAGCGGCAATGAGCAGTTCTTC.

The chain couples TRBV2 to TRBJ2-7; 8 bases line up with TRBD2. V shed 2 bases, J shed 2 bases, and the junction held 5 bases outside the gene matches. The germline V gene has CDR1 SNHLY and CDR2 FYNNEI. This CDR3 comprises 15 residues. The DNA for the CDR3 is TGTGCCAGCAGTGAAAGAGCGGGAGCCCCCTACGAGCAGTACTTC. Its translation: CASSERAGAPYEQYF.

V usage is TRBV29-1 and J usage is TRBJ1-5; tentative D call: TRBD1 (6 bases). V was trimmed by 2 bases and J by 6 bases, leaving 11 bases between them. Per the germline V gene, CDR1 is SQVTM and CDR2 is ANQGSEA. The CDR3 covers 13 residues. The chain's CDR3 is CSVETGAGQPQHF. Here the CDR3 DNA reads TGCAGCGTTGAAACGGGGGCGGGTCAGCCCCAGCATTTT.

The chain combines TRBV28 with TRBJ1-5, with TRBD1 as a possible D gene (5 bases). Germline V CDR1 and CDR2: MDHEN, SYDVKM. Trimming removed 3 bases from V and 3 bases from J, with 12 bases in between. The CDR3 contains 15 residues. CDR3 loop: CASSFTGASNQPQHF. The CDR3 DNA follows: TGTGCCAGCAGTTTTACTGGGGCCTCCAATCAGCCCCAGCATTTT.

The chain carries TRBV28 and TRBJ2-3, with 13 bases matching TRBD2. The CDR3 has 16 residues. V dropped 5 bases and J dropped 2; count of bases not matched to a gene: 4. Germline values: CDR1 MDHEN, CDR2 SYDVKM. CDR3 region: CASSTLAGGSTDTQYF. DNA for the CDR3: TGTGCCAGCAGTACACTAGCGGGGGGGTCCACAGATACGCAGTATTTT.

This clone was found a few times. V gene TRBV5-8 combines with J gene TRBJ1-4, with D unclear. The CDR3 length is 13 residues. V was clipped by 0 bases and J by 4 bases, with 4 bases between them. Germline values: CDR1 SGHTS, CDR2 YDEGEE. The CDR3 protein is CASSLGDNEKLFF. CDR3 DNA: TGTGCCAGCAGCTTGGGGGATAATGAAAAACTGTTTTTT.

V usage is TRBV6-1 and J usage is TRBJ1-1; D is ambiguous. Trimming stripped 1 base from V and 9 bases from J, with 12 bases between. The germline V gene has CDR1 MNHNS and CDR2 SASEGT. The CDR3 sequence is 13 residues long. Here the CDR3 reads CASSEEQRFKAFF. DNA for the CDR3: TGTGCCAGCAGTGAAGAACAGCGTTTTAAAGCTTTCTTT.

The chain has TRBV5-5 and TRBJ2-7; the match to TRBD2 covers 8 bases. After removal of 9 bases from V and 0 bases from J, the junction contained 11 bases not matched to a gene. CDR3 length: 15 residues. Germline V gene data show CDR1 as SGHKS and CDR2 as YYEKEE (reference sequence). CDR3 DNA sequence: TGTGCCACCAATGGAGCGGGAGCCTTCTCCTACGAGCAGTACTTC. Its protein product is CATNGAGAFSYEQYF.